One and the same sample provided the 21 T cell receptor beta chains below, sequenced in a study of T cell responses to AZD1222 COVID-19 vaccine. Using immunoSEQ multiplex PCR, the repertoire was profiled, and TCRdb retains in-frame clones only, with some absent. The table includes some 120,000 clones, around 93% detected once. This specimen consisted of peripheral blood, obtained on day 0 of AZD1222 vaccination. Receptor source: an adult in good health.

The chain is built from TRBV12-3 or TRBV12-4 and TRBJ2-1; D call uncertain. CDR3 size: 12 residues. V was cut by 8 bases and J by 4 bases, with 9 bases left in between. The CDR3 bases are TGTGCCAGCCTTAAAGATTACAATGAGCAGTTCTTC. It is translated as CASLKDYNEQFF.

The rearrangement links TRBV10-3 to TRBJ1-1; D is perhaps TRBD1 (6 bases). The CDR3 contains 13 residues. V lost 4 bases, J lost 4 bases, and 10 bases lay in between. CDR1 and CDR2 (germline): ENHRY, SYGVKD. CDR3 DNA: TGTGCCATCAGTGCAGGGGATGGCACTGAAGCTTTCTTT. Amino acids: CAISAGDGTEAFF.

V usage is TRBV6-5 and J usage is TRBJ1-1, with TRBD1 as a possible D gene (5 bases). CDR3 size: 13 residues. Germline V gene lookup returns CDR1 MNHEY and CDR2 SVGAGI. The ends were cut back, 2 bases at V and 4 bases at J, with 8 bases in the middle. The CDR3 loop reads CASSYGQGTEAFF. The CDR3 nucleotides are TGTGCCAGCAGTTACGGGCAGGGCACTGAAGCTTTCTTT.

The V call is TRBV10-3, the J call TRBJ1-2, with TRBD1 identical over 11 bases. Germline V gives CDR1 ENHRY, CDR2 SYGVKD. V shed 6 bases and J 4 bases; nucleotides not matched to a gene: 7. The CDR3 is 15 amino acids. CDR3 DNA: TGTGCCATCAGCCAAAGGACAGGGGGCTCCTATGGCTACACCTTC. This codes for CAISQRTGGSYGYTF.

The chain uses TRBV9 and TRBJ2-1; 9 bases agree with TRBD2. The CDR3 covers 16 residues. Unmatched junction bases numbered 5, after V lost 3 bases and J lost 1 base. Germline V CDR1 and CDR2: SGDLS, YYNGEE. The CDR3 coding sequence is TGTGCCAGCAGCGCCCTAGCGGGAAGGTCCTACAATGAGCAGTTCTTC. This translates into CASSALAGRSYNEQFF.

The chain carries TRBV9 and TRBJ2-3, with 7 positions matching TRBD1. The CDR3 length is 18 residues. Germline CDR1 SGDLS, CDR2 YYNGEE. J gave up 3 bases and V 3 bases, and 16 bases lay outside the gene matches. CDR3 sequence reads: CASSASRTGAGLTDTQYF. The CDR3 DNA reads as TGTGCCAGCAGCGCCTCTCGAACAGGGGCCGGCCTGACAGATACGCAGTATTTT. Variable domain in full (rest from reference TRBV9 and TRBJ2-3): DSGVTQTPKHLITATGQRVTLRCSPRSGDLSVYWYQQSLDQGLQFLIQYYNGEERAKGNILERFSAQQFPDLHSELNLSSLELGDSALYFCASSASRTGAGLTDTQYFGPGTRLTVL.

The rearrangement joins TRBV5-6 to TRBJ1-1; D unresolved. The CDR3 covers 13 residues. The germline V and J ends were trimmed by 4 bases and 1 base, with 8 bases remaining between them. Per germline, CDR1 SGHDT and CDR2 YYEEEE. The CDR3 coding sequence is TGTGCCAGCAGCCAATACAGGAACACTGAAGCTTTCTTT. This encodes CASSQYRNTEAFF.

The chain has TRBV4-2 and TRBJ2-3; the match to TRBD2 covers 12 bases. The CDR3 has 19 amino acids. Trimming at V came to 0 bases and at J to 5 bases, leaving 12 bases not matched to a gene. CDR1 and CDR2 from the germline V gene are LGHNA and YNFKEQ. The CDR3 is CASSQDPPLGLAGRDTQYF. CDR3 coding DNA: TGTGCCAGCAGCCAAGACCCCCCACTAGGACTAGCGGGGCGAGATACGCAGTATTTT.

The chain uses TRBV5-1 and TRBJ2-1, with D perhaps TRBD1 (7 bases). Germline V CDR1 and CDR2: SGHRS, YFSETQ. This CDR3 is built from 16 residues. V was pared by 4 bases and J by 0 bases, with 14 bases between. DNA of the CDR3: TGCGCCAGCAGCCCGATTCAGGGGGGCTCCTACAATGAGCAGTTCTTC. This translates into CASSPIQGGSYNEQFF. Full variable domain (rest looked up from reference TRBV5-1 and TRBJ2-1): KAGVTQTPRYLIKTRGQQVTLSCSPISGHRSVSWYQQTPGQGLQFLFEYFSETQRNKGNFPGRFSGRQFSNSRSEMNVSTLELGDSALYLCASSPIQGGSYNEQFFGPGTRLTVL.

V usage is TRBV29-1 and J usage is TRBJ1-2, with D perhaps TRBD1 (6 bases). The V and J ends lost 0 bases and 4 bases respectively, with 12 bases between them. Per the germline V gene, CDR1 is SQVTM and CDR2 is ANQGSEA. The CDR3 totals 14 residues. In nucleotides, the CDR3 is TGCAGCGTTGAAGATCTTGCAGGGGTCTATGGCTACACCTTC. Translated: CSVEDLAGVYGYTF.

The V call is TRBV5-4, the J call TRBJ2-1; D unclear. The V end lost 0 bases, the J end lost 1 base, and 8 bases lay between the germline ends. The CDR3 spans 15 residues. In germline, CDR1 is SGHNT, CDR2 YYREEE (reference sequence). In nucleotides, the CDR3 is TGTGCCAGCAGCTTGGTATTGGGGTCCTACAATGAGCAGTTCTTC. This gives the protein CASSLVLGSYNEQFF.

This sequence joins TRBV5-1 and TRBJ2-2; TRBD1 is a possible D gene (6 bases). V dropped 5 bases and J dropped 1 base, with 9 bases sitting between them. This CDR3 has 14 amino acids. CDR1 and CDR2 (germline): SGHRS, YFSETQ. Here the CDR3 reads CASRQGWNTGELFF. The CDR3 DNA reads as TGCGCCAGCAGACAGGGCTGGAACACCGGGGAGCTGTTTTTT.

The V and J genes are TRBV4-2 and TRBJ2-2; 12 bases line up with TRBD2. V was pared by 3 bases and J by 2 bases, with 7 bases of the junction left unmatched. Per the germline V gene, CDR1 is LGHNA and CDR2 is YNFKEQ. The CDR3 is 18 residues long. The CDR3 region is CASSQSPGLAGNTGELFF. CDR3 sequence (DNA): TGTGCCAGCAGCCAGTCACCGGGACTAGCGGGCAACACCGGGGAGCTGTTTTTT.

The V call is TRBV7-3, the J call TRBJ2-1, with D perhaps TRBD2 (5 bases). Germline-derived CDR1 and CDR2 are SGHTA and FQGTGA. V gave up 0 bases and J gave up 5 bases, with 11 bases separating them. The CDR3 loop spans 15 amino acids. CDR3 sequence: CASSLTFGVDNEQFF. In DNA, the CDR3 is TGTGCCAGCAGCTTAACATTCGGGGTCGACAATGAGCAGTTCTTC.

V is TRBV6-9 and J is TRBJ2-7; maybe TRBD2 (6 bases). CDR1 is MNHGY and CDR2 is SVAAGI in the germline V gene. Trimming removed 8 bases at V and 3 bases at J, with 17 bases between. The CDR3 covers 14 residues. CDR3 loop: CASHREDGGYEQYF. The DNA for the CDR3 is TGTGCCAGCCATAGGGAGGATGGGGGCTACGAGCAGTACTTC.

The chain links TRBV9 to TRBJ1-3, with a possible D match to TRBD1 (6 bases). The germline V gene has CDR1 SGDLS and CDR2 YYNGEE. CDR3 length: 13 amino acids. V lost 0 bases and J 8 bases, leaving 9 bases between the germline ends. CDR3 DNA: TGTGCCAGCAGCGTAGCGGGGGCGGACACCATATATTTT. Translating it yields CASSVAGADTIYF.

The rearrangement joins TRBV9 to TRBJ2-1; 9 nucleotides line up with TRBD2. The CDR3 has 16 amino acids. Germline lookup yields CDR1 SGDLS and CDR2 YYNGEE. The V and J ends lost 0 bases and 2 bases, in that order; junction bases with no gene match: 3. CDR3 sequence: CASSVAAGGTYNEQFF. The CDR3 DNA reads as TGTGCCAGCAGCGTAGCGGCGGGAGGGACCTACAATGAGCAGTTCTTC.

The CDR3 is CASSGDSGRVYNEQFF. The CDR3 DNA is TGTGCCAGTAGTGGAGATAGCGGGAGGGTTTACAATGAGCAGTTCTTC. The chain has TRBV19 and TRBJ2-1, with TRBD2 identical over 11 bases. V lost 5 bases and J lost 4; bases outside the gene matches: 7. This CDR3 region has 16 residues. Germline assignment: CDR1 LNHDA and CDR2 SQIVND (reference sequence).

This chain links TRBV15 with TRBJ1-5, with 10 bases lining up with TRBD1. Losses at the gene ends were 7 bases for V and 3 bases for J; bases not matched to a gene: 6. The length of the CDR3 is 15 residues. Germline V gene sequence: CDR1 LNHNV, CDR2 YYDKDF (reference sequence). The CDR3 loop reads CATTRDRGTNQPQHF. CDR3 nucleotides: TGTGCCACCACCCGGGACAGGGGAACCAATCAGCCCCAGCATTTT. Full variable domain (remainder filled in from reference TRBV15 and TRBJ1-5): DAMVIQNPRYQVTQFGKPVTLSCSQTLNHNVMYWYQQKSSQAPKLLFHYYDKDFNNEADTPDNFQSRRPNTSFCFLDIRSPGLGDTAMYLCATTRDRGTNQPQHFGDGTRLSIL.

The rearrangement joins TRBV28 to TRBJ2-1; no reliable D call. V lost 6 bases and J 11 bases, leaving 11 bases between the germline ends. This CDR3 comprises 11 residues. Germline CDR1 is MDHEN and CDR2 is SYDVKM. The CDR3 region has the DNA TGTGCCAGCAGCCTGACATTTAAGCAGTTCTTC. Its protein product is CASSLTFKQFF.

The rearrangement uses TRBV6-5 and TRBJ1-2; 9 bases match TRBD1. Germline CDR1 reads MNHEY; CDR2 reads SVGAGI. V shed 2 bases, J shed 4 bases, and the junction held 5 bases outside the gene matches. The length of the CDR3 is 15 residues. The CDR3 here is CASSYGGTGTYGYTF. CDR3 nucleotide sequence: TGTGCCAGCAGTTACGGGGGGACAGGGACCTATGGCTACACCTTC.